This T cell receptor beta chain was recovered during a study of CD8 T cells in ankylosing spondylitis. TCRdb called the 5' RACE reads again in MiXCR, with one record for every CDR3 protein. The table lists around 130,000 distinct CDR3 sequences, over 6% of them singletons. V shed 0 bases, J shed 2 bases, and the junction held 7 bases outside the gene matches. The germline V gene has CDR1 DFQATT and CDR2 SNEGSKA (reference sequence). This CDR3 contains 16 residues. This clonotype was observed a few times. The sequence was obtained from a male donor with ankylosing spondylitis or in good health (not recorded which). What was sequenced was blood, either unsorted or a sorted T cell fraction (not recorded which). V is TRBV20-1 and J is TRBJ2-3; 8 bases align to TRBD2. CDR3 nucleotides: TGCAGTGCTAGAGATATACTAGCGGCAAACACAGATACGCAGTATTTT. Its protein is CSARDILAANTDTQYF.